Listed below are T cell receptor beta chains from one sample, sequenced in a study of spatial heterogeneity in lung cancer. TCRdb re-derived calls from the 5' RACE reads in MiXCR, one entry per CDR3 protein. Among 110,000 or so distinct CDR3 sequences, roughly 10% were seen once, and the ten largest hold approximately 24%. The sequences come from PBMCs, collected at follow-up. The receptor source for this set is a female donor with early-stage non-small cell lung cancer. Both conserved end residues are part of each CDR3. D genes are given only for firm matches. For some rows the clone size is stated as once, few or many, or as a class when expanded; others skip it.

CDR3,DNA,J,size,D,V
CASSLGSLAGGANTGELFF,TGTGCCAGCAGCTTGGGTTCTCTAGCGGGAGGGGCGAACACCGGGGAGCTGTTTTTT,TRBJ2-2,NA,TRBD2,TRBV5-4
CASSLETGNSPLHF,TGTGCCAGCAGCTTAGAGACAGGGAATTCACCCCTCCACTTT,TRBJ1-6,few,TRBD1,TRBV7-9
CSVVQAQQFF,TGCAGCGTTGTGCAAGCGCAGCAGTTCTTC,TRBJ2-1,NA,NA,TRBV29-1
CSVDYRGNYGYTF,TGCAGCGTTGATTACAGGGGCAACTATGGCTACACCTTC,TRBJ1-2,few,TRBD1,TRBV29-1
CASSPSTVTSNQPQHF,TGTGCCAGCAGCCCATCCACCGTTACTAGCAATCAGCCCCAGCATTTT,TRBJ1-5,few,NA,TRBV4-2
CASSVISGTGGIDTQYF,TGTGCCAGCAGTGTCATTTCCGGGACAGGGGGCATAGATACGCAGTATTTT,TRBJ2-3,many,TRBD1,TRBV28
CASSTGLAGTDTQYF,TGTGCCAGCAGCACCGGACTAGCGGGAACAGATACGCAGTATTTT,TRBJ2-3,many,TRBD2,TRBV7-3
CASSLAVRETFF,TGTGCCAGCAGTTTAGCCGTAAGAGAGACTTTCTTT,TRBJ1-1,NA,NA,TRBV28
CASRHGLAGTYEQYF,TGTGCAAGTCGCCACGGACTAGCGGGAACATACGAGCAGTACTTC,TRBJ2-7,NA,NA,TRBV12-2
CSARGQYGYTF,TGCAGTGCTAGGGGACAGTATGGCTACACCTTC,TRBJ1-2,NA,TRBD1,TRBV20-1
CASSLNAGSNQPQHF,TGTGCCAGCAGTTTAAATGCAGGTAGCAATCAGCCCCAGCATTTT,TRBJ1-5,NA,NA,TRBV28
CASSVGRLAGVYSYNEQFF,TGTGCCAGCAGCGTAGGGAGACTAGCGGGAGTGTACTCCTACAATGAGCAGTTCTTC,TRBJ2-1,few,TRBD2,TRBV9
CASSSRQANHDEKLFF,TGTGCCAGCAGTTCCAGACAGGCCAACCATGATGAAAAACTGTTTTTT,TRBJ1-4,few,NA,TRBV6-5
CASSLDSGSFGEQFF,TGTGCCAGCAGCTTAGATAGCGGGAGCTTCGGTGAGCAGTTCTTC,TRBJ2-1,many,TRBD2,TRBV11-2
CATNGGIALHF,TGTGCCACAAACGGCGGTATCGCCCTCCACTTT,TRBJ1-6,NA,NA,TRBV6-2/TRBV6-3
CASTPRGRTTDTQYF,TGTGCCAGCACCCCTCGGGGCAGAACTACAGATACGCAGTATTTT,TRBJ2-3,NA,NA,TRBV28
CASSSLGVSSYNEQFF,TGTGCCAGCAGCTCGCTGGGGGTGAGCTCCTACAATGAGCAGTTCTTC,TRBJ2-1,many,NA,TRBV11-2
CSVTGTSAKETQYF,TGCAGCGTTACGGGGACTAGCGCCAAAGAGACCCAGTACTTC,TRBJ2-5,few,TRBD2,TRBV29-1
CASSLGWTGPPSNQPQHF,TGTGCCAGCAGCTTAGGATGGACCGGGCCCCCTTCCAATCAGCCCCAGCATTTT,TRBJ1-5,many,NA,TRBV11-2
CASSLIRRPWAASGNTIYF,TGTGCCAGCAGTTTAATTCGTAGGCCGTGGGCCGCCTCTGGAAACACCATATATTTT,TRBJ1-3,few,NA,TRBV28
CATSRSGTQYF,TGTGCCACCAGCAGGAGTGGGACCCAGTACTTC,TRBJ2-5,few,NA,TRBV24-1
CASSTGTATPRQETQYF,TGTGCCAGCAGTACTGGGACAGCAACCCCCCGCCAAGAGACCCAGTACTTC,TRBJ2-5,NA,TRBD1,TRBV6-2/TRBV6-3
CSGGSGAFEEQYF,TGCAGCGGGGGTAGCGGAGCGTTTGAAGAGCAGTACTTC,TRBJ2-7,few,NA,TRBV29-1
CASSSPTPPGANVLTF,TGTGCCAGCAGTTCCCCGACCCCTCCTGGGGCCAACGTCCTGACTTTC,TRBJ2-6,many,NA,TRBV28
CASSLGDGVTEAFF,TGTGCCAGCAGCTTGGGGGATGGGGTCACTGAAGCTTTCTTT,TRBJ1-1,few,NA,TRBV5-5
CASSAEMYSPLHF,TGTGCCAGCAGTGCCGAGATGTATTCACCCCTCCACTTT,TRBJ1-6,few,NA,TRBV2
CASSTYSSSYEQYF,TGTGCCAGCAGCACCTACTCGAGCTCCTACGAGCAGTACTTC,TRBJ2-7,NA,NA,TRBV7-9
CASSSPGKVLGTEAFF,TGTGCCAGCAGCTCTCCGGGAAAGGTTTTGGGTACTGAAGCTTTCTTT,TRBJ1-1,many,NA,TRBV7-2
CASSARGGSSAGELFF,TGTGCCAGCAGCGCCCGTGGCGGGAGTTCTGCCGGGGAGCTGTTTTTT,TRBJ2-2,NA,TRBD2,TRBV9
CASSLGNGRRRETQYF,TGTGCCAGCAGCTTAGGTAACGGGAGGAGGCGGGAGACCCAGTACTTC,TRBJ2-5,NA,TRBD2,TRBV7-8
CASSQSGGSRQPQHF,TGTGCCAGCAGCCAATCGGGGGGCTCTCGTCAGCCCCAGCATTTT,TRBJ1-5,many,NA,TRBV16
CASSYGQGTYGYTF,TGTGCCAGCAGCTACGGACAGGGGACCTATGGCTACACCTTC,TRBJ1-2,few,TRBD1,TRBV25-1
CASSETGHPQDTQYF,TGTGCCAGCAGCGAGACAGGGCACCCACAAGATACGCAGTATTTT,TRBJ2-3,few,TRBD1,TRBV5-5
CASRGPKREYNEQFF,TGTGCCAGCAGGGGCCCCAAGAGGGAGTACAATGAGCAGTTCTTC,TRBJ2-1,NA,NA,TRBV28
CASIAGTAMNTEAFF,TGTGCCAGCATTGCGGGGACAGCCATGAACACTGAAGCTTTCTTT,TRBJ1-1,few,TRBD1,TRBV6-6
CASRDRGMVRNEQFF,TGTGCCAGCCGGGACAGGGGTATGGTACGGAATGAGCAGTTCTTC,TRBJ2-1,NA,TRBD1,TRBV9
CASSQGAQGASTGELFF,TGTGCCAGCAGCCAAGGAGCACAGGGGGCGAGCACCGGGGAGCTGTTTTTT,TRBJ2-2,few,TRBD1,TRBV7-3
CSAREDRGNSPLHF,TGCAGTGCTAGAGAGGACAGGGGAAATTCACCCCTCCACTTT,TRBJ1-6,few,TRBD1,TRBV20-1
CSARLTNEQYF,TGCAGTGCTAGACTTACTAACGAGCAGTACTTC,TRBJ2-7,few,NA,TRBV20-1
CASSLGQGAGTSRYNEQFF,TGTGCCAGCAGTTTGGGACAGGGGGCCGGGACTAGCCGTTACAATGAGCAGTTCTTC,TRBJ2-1,NA,TRBD1,TRBV12-3/TRBV12-4
CSVEDVAGLGYTF,TGCAGCGTTGAAGACGTAGCGGGACTCGGCTACACCTTC,TRBJ1-2,NA,NA,TRBV29-1
CASSRDGFNQPQHF,TGTGCCAGCAGCCGAGACGGATTCAATCAGCCCCAGCATTTT,TRBJ1-5,many,NA,TRBV7-2
CATSDPSGGDTEAFF,TGTGCCACCAGTGATCCGTCGGGGGGGGACACTGAAGCTTTCTTT,TRBJ1-1,few,NA,TRBV24-1
CASSFPGLAGAGDTQYF,TGTGCCAGCAGTTTTCCGGGACTAGCGGGAGCAGGAGATACGCAGTATTTT,TRBJ2-3,few,TRBD2,TRBV12-3/TRBV12-4
CASSLREPGGDTQYF,TGTGCCAGCAGCTTACGGGAGCCCGGGGGAGATACGCAGTATTTT,TRBJ2-3,many,NA,TRBV11-1
CSAGGLAGVGEQFF,TGCAGTGCTGGGGGACTAGCGGGAGTTGGAGAGCAGTTCTTC,TRBJ2-1,few,TRBD2,TRBV20-1
CASSLDRAKPQHF,TGTGCCAGCAGCTTAGACAGGGCTAAGCCCCAGCATTTT,TRBJ1-5,many,NA,TRBV7-2
CASSPGLATVRRVF,TGTGCCAGCAGCCCAGGACTAGCGACCGTCAGGAGGGTCTTC,TRBJ2-1,NA,TRBD2,TRBV28
CASSPRGGAGGIYNEQFF,TGTGCCAGCAGCCCCCGAGGGGGGGCAGGGGGGATTTACAATGAGCAGTTCTTC,TRBJ2-1,many,NA,TRBV6-1
CSASGRGVGNEQFF,TGCAGTGCTAGCGGGAGAGGGGTGGGCAATGAGCAGTTCTTC,TRBJ2-1,few,NA,TRBV20-1
CASSLGVAAGTSTDTQYF,TGTGCCAGCAGTTTAGGGGTAGCGGCGGGAACTAGCACAGATACGCAGTATTTT,TRBJ2-3,NA,NA,TRBV28
CASRSSGRGWTGELFF,TGTGCCAGCAGAAGTAGCGGGAGAGGATGGACCGGGGAGCTGTTTTTT,TRBJ2-2,NA,TRBD2,TRBV28
CASSPQAAGYTGELFF,TGTGCCAGCTCACCTCAGGCAGCGGGGTACACCGGGGAGCTGTTTTTT,TRBJ2-2,few,TRBD2,TRBV18
CASSFNEGSSAFF,TGTGCCAGCAGCTTCAACGAAGGGAGTTCGGCTTTCTTT,TRBJ1-1,many,NA,TRBV7-2
CASSLAGRENTGELFF,TGTGCCAGCTCACTAGCGGGGAGAGAGAACACCGGGGAGCTGTTTTTT,TRBJ2-2,many,TRBD2,TRBV18
CSVGSSDEQFF,TGCAGCGTCGGTAGCAGCGATGAGCAGTTCTTC,TRBJ2-1,many,NA,TRBV29-1
CASSQDLDQPQHF,TGCGCCAGCAGCCAAGATTTGGATCAGCCCCAGCATTTT,TRBJ1-5,few,NA,TRBV4-3